These 22 T cell receptor beta chains were all obtained from the same sample, sequenced in a study of blood T cells in healthy people across ages. The authors ran a second PCR of 7 to 11 cycles using a sample-barcoded 5' primer and a J-beta primer mix. TCRdb passed the 5' RACE reads through MiXCR, listing each CDR3 protein once. The sample contains more than 600,000 distinct CDR3 sequences, 20% to 25% of which appear only once. These same data were also listed under a study on T cells of mothers and their children.

The material sequenced was blood. The origin of the receptors is a boy aged 10-17 years in good health.

This clonotype was seen many times. V usage is TRBV5-6 and J usage is TRBJ2-3; D remains ambiguous. The V end was cut by 2 bases, the J end by 2 bases, with 6 bases between. CDR3 length: 13 residues. CDR1 SGHDT and CDR2 YYEEEE come from the germline V gene. DNA of the CDR3: TGTGCCAGCAGCTTAGCAGCCACAGATACGCAGTATTTT. Translating gives CASSLAATDTQYF.

The CDR3 nucleotides are TGCAGCGTTTTCGACTCGGACGGCTACACCTTC. Residues: CSVFDSDGYTF. V usage is TRBV29-1 and J usage is TRBJ1-2, with D unresolved. V shed 5 bases and J shed 8 bases, with 12 bases lying between them. CDR3 length equals 11 residues. The germline gives CDR1 SQVTM, CDR2 ANQGSEA.

This clonotype was seen at least ten times. This chain uses TRBV5-6 with TRBJ2-5; the D is unclear. Trimming removed 2 bases from V and 2 bases from J, with 7 bases in between. This CDR3 is 13 amino acids long. CDR1 and CDR2 (germline): SGHDT, YYEEEE. The CDR3 here is CASSLVQQETQYF. DNA of the CDR3: TGTGCCAGCAGCTTAGTTCAGCAAGAGACCCAGTACTTC.

There are a few counts of this clonotype. The CDR3 nucleotides read TGTGCCAGCAGCCTCGTCCGAACTAGCGCCTATACCTACGAGCAGTACTTC. It yields the protein CASSLVRTSAYTYEQYF. This chain uses TRBV7-8 with TRBJ2-5; 7 positions agree with TRBD2. The end of the DNA is better explained by TRBJ2-7, so the J call may be wrong. Germline V gene sequence: CDR1 SGHVS, CDR2 FQNEAQ. This CDR3 has 17 residues.

The chain couples TRBV27 to TRBJ1-1; TRBD1 agrees at 8 bases. The CDR3 has 16 amino acids. The V gene's germline CDR1 is MNHEY and CDR2 SMNVEV (reference sequence). The ends lost 6 bases at V and 0 bases at J; junction bases unmatched: 9. The CDR3 reads CASRPYRGGLNTEAFF. The CDR3 DNA is TGTGCCAGCAGACCCTACAGGGGGGGACTGAACACTGAAGCTTTCTTT.

The CDR3 sequence: CASSLFPSTDTQYF. CDR3 DNA: TGCGCCAGCAGCTTGTTTCCCAGCACAGATACGCAGTATTTT. The rearrangement joins TRBV5-1 to TRBJ2-3; D is ambiguous. The CDR3 runs 14 residues. CDR1 is SGHRS, CDR2 YFSETQ, per germline. The V end lost 1 base, the J end lost 0 bases, and 6 bases lay between the germline ends.

The chain couples TRBV20-1 to TRBJ2-2; 7 nucleotides match TRBD1. The junction had 4 bases not matched to a gene; V was cut back by 0 bases and J by 6 bases. Germline V lookup: CDR1 DFQATT, CDR2 SNEGSKA (reference sequence). The CDR3 is made up of 14 amino acids. The CDR3, as DNA: TGCAGTGCTAGAGAGACAGGGCGGTCCGGGGAGCTGTTTTTT. Translating it yields CSARETGRSGELFF.

The V and J genes are TRBV11-2 and TRBJ2-5; 8 positions match TRBD2. The CDR3 runs 15 residues. The J segment lost 2 bases and the V segment lost 5 bases, leaving 7 bases of the junction unmatched. Looked up from germline, CDR1 is SGHAT and CDR2 is FQNNGV. The CDR3 here is CASSPTSVLQETQYF. The CDR3 DNA follows: TGTGCCAGCAGCCCGACTAGCGTATTACAAGAGACCCAGTACTTC.

The chain has TRBV29-1 and TRBJ2-1; TRBD2 is a possible D gene (5 bases). V was trimmed by 8 bases and J by 4 bases, leaving 24 bases between them. CDR1 and CDR2 (germline): SQVTM, ANQGSEA. This CDR3 is 16 amino acids long. CDR3: CSSIPGVGIGYNEQFF. In DNA form, the CDR3 reads TGCAGCTCGATCCCGGGCGTCGGGATCGGGTACAATGAGCAGTTCTTC.

The rearrangement uses TRBV4-1 and TRBJ1-4; D gene ambiguous. The ends were cut back, 4 bases at V and 6 bases at J, with 6 bases in the middle. The CDR3 runs to 12 residues. The V gene's germline CDR1 is MGHRA and CDR2 YSYEKL. The CDR3, as DNA: TGCGCCAGCAGCCCGGGGTATGAAAAACTGTTTTTT. Its translation: CASSPGYEKLFF.

The chain combines TRBV7-2 with TRBJ2-3; TRBD2 matches 12 bases. Germline CDR1 SGHTA, CDR2 FQGNSA. The CDR3 is 16 residues long. Losses at the gene ends were 1 base for V and 4 bases for J; bases not matched to a gene: 3. The chain's CDR3 is CASSLETSGRADTQYF. The DNA of the CDR3 is TGTGCCAGCAGCTTAGAGACTAGCGGGAGAGCAGATACGCAGTATTTT.

This clonotype was observed a handful of times. The chain links TRBV7-9 to TRBJ2-1; TRBD2 aligns across 8 bases. J was trimmed by 9 bases and V by 4 bases; bases with no gene match: 11. Germline V gene data show CDR1 as SEHNR and CDR2 as FQNEAQ (reference sequence). CDR3 size: 15 residues. In nucleotides, the CDR3 is TGTGCCAGCAGCTCCAGACTAAGCGGGAGTGGTGAGCAGTTCTTC. This sequence encodes CASSSRLSGSGEQFF.

For the CDR3, the DNA is TGTGCCAGCAGTGTGAGTCCCGGGACAGTATCGGGTGGCTACACCTTC. Protein sequence: CASSVSPGTVSGGYTF. The rearrangement links TRBV28 to TRBJ1-2; 7 bases fit TRBD1. Losses at the gene ends were 5 bases for V and 7 bases for J; bases not matched to a gene: 16. The CDR3 covers 16 residues. The germline CDR1 and CDR2 sequences are MDHEN and SYDVKM.

The V call is TRBV12-3 or TRBV12-4, the J call TRBJ1-3, with a tentative D call TRBD1 (6 bases). The CDR3 length is 14 residues. V was shortened by 8 bases and J by 4 bases, with 15 bases between the two germline ends. CDR3 bases: TGTGCCAGCGTACGGGGGGGGCCAGGAAACACCATATATTTT. Encoded protein: CASVRGGPGNTIYF.

CDR3 nucleotides: TGTGCCAGCAGCCAAATAGCGGGGCACAATGAGCAGTTCTTC. Its protein is CASSQIAGHNEQFF. V gene TRBV7-8 combines with J gene TRBJ2-1, with 8 bases that match TRBD2. Germline V gene lookup returns CDR1 SGHVS and CDR2 FQNEAQ. The CDR3 loop spans 14 amino acids. The V and J ends lost 5 bases and 5 bases, in that order; junction bases with no gene match: 5.

V and J are TRBV29-1 and TRBJ2-7; 7 bases are a match to TRBD1. After removal of 6 bases from V and 0 bases from J, the junction contained 14 bases not matched to a gene. There are 16 residues in the CDR3. Per the germline V gene, CDR1 is SQVTM and CDR2 is ANQGSEA. This CDR3 reads CSVYEPGQSFSYEQYF. The CDR3 nucleotides are TGCAGCGTCTACGAACCGGGACAGTCTTTCTCCTACGAGCAGTACTTC.

The chain recombines TRBV6-1 with TRBJ2-2; D is possibly TRBD1 or TRBD2 (6 bases each). Germline CDR1 and CDR2: MNHNS and SASEGT. Trimming cost V 10 bases and J 2 bases, with 26 bases left between them. The CDR3 has 18 residues. The CDR3 sequence is CATAGADGTGLNTGELFF. CDR3 in DNA: TGTGCCACCGCAGGGGCCGACGGAACCGGACTAAACACCGGGGAGCTGTTTTTT.

This chain joins TRBV11-2 and TRBJ2-1; 13 positions agree with TRBD2. CDR1 and CDR2 (germline): SGHAT, FQNNGV. The CDR3 is 23 amino acids. Losses at the gene ends were 2 bases for V and 4 bases for J; bases not matched to a gene: 23. The CDR3 bases are TGTGCCAGCAGCTTACTTAGGGTCCCCGAACTAGCGGGAGGGCCTTTGAGATACAATGAGCAGTTCTTC. It yields the protein CASSLLRVPELAGGPLRYNEQFF.

The J gene is TRBJ1-5, the V gene TRBV5-1; D is uncertain. Germline CDR1 is SGHRS and CDR2 is YFSETQ. The CDR3 spans 16 residues. V lost 0 bases and J 5 bases, leaving 15 bases between the germline ends. This chain's CDR3 is CASSLGDVDLDQPQHF. CDR3 in DNA: TGCGCCAGCAGCTTGGGGGATGTAGATTTAGATCAGCCCCAGCATTTT. Combining the CDR3 with reference TRBV5-1 and TRBJ1-5 gives the whole variable domain KAGVTQTPRYLIKTRGQQVTLSCSPISGHRSVSWYQQTPGQGLQFLFEYFSETQRNKGNFPGRFSGRQFSNSRSEMNVSTLELGDSALYLCASSLGDVDLDQPQHFGDGTRLSIL.

The genes are TRBV2 and TRBJ2-7; D is ambiguous. The germline gives CDR1 SNHLY, CDR2 FYNNEI. This CDR3 has 15 residues. With 5 bases removed from V and 0 bases from J, the gap between germline ends came to 14 bases. The CDR3 region has the DNA TGTGCCAGCAGTACTTCTATCGGCAGCTCCTACGAGCAGTACTTC. Residues: CASSTSIGSSYEQYF.

The V gene is TRBV12-3 or TRBV12-4, the J gene TRBJ1-1, with 9 bases matching TRBD1. V lost 4 bases and J lost 4; bases outside the gene matches: 7. The CDR3 consists of 15 residues. CDR3 coding DNA: TGTGCCAGCAGTTCTACAGGGGGCGCCCCCACTGAAGCTTTCTTT. Protein: CASSSTGGAPTEAFF.

The chain carries TRBV6-1 and TRBJ2-5; D not certain. The CDR3 is made up of 13 amino acids. V was cut by 8 bases and J by 5 bases, with 15 bases left in between. Germline V gives CDR1 MNHNS, CDR2 SASEGT. DNA for the CDR3: TGTGCCAGCTCCTCAGGTTTCCGGGAGACCCAGTACTTC. It yields the protein CASSSGFRETQYF.